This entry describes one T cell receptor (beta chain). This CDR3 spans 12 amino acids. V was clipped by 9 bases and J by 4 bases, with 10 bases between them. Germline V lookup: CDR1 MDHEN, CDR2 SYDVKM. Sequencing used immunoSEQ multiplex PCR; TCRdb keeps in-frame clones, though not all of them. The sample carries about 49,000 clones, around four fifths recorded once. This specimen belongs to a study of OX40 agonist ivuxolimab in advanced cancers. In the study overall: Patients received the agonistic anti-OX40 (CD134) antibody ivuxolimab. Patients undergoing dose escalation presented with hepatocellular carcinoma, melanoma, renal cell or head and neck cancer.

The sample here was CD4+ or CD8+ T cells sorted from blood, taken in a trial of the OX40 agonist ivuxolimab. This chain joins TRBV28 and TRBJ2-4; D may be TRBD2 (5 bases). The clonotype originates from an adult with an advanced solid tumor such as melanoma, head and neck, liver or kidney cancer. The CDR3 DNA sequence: TGTGCCAGTATGGACTGGAAAAACATTCAGTACTTC. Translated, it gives CASMDWKNIQYF.